The 3 T cell receptor beta chains below all came from one sample that was sequenced in a study of T-cell memory formation after mild COVID-19. One entry per CDR3 protein results from TCRdb running MiXCR on the 5' RACE reads. The sample yields around 450,000 distinct CDR3 sequences, 20% seen once. Sequencing used PBMCs or a T cell subset sorted from them (not recorded which). The receptors shown here come from an adult woman who had mild COVID-19 (a few samples of this study predate the infection). Cell type and time point are not known.

This clonotype has more than one count but fewer than ten. The chain links TRBV18 to TRBJ2-6, with 7 bases that match TRBD2. Germline CDR1 reads KGHSH; CDR2 reads LQKENI. V gave up 2 bases and J gave up 0 bases; unmatched junction bases: 10. The CDR3 is made up of 19 amino acids. DNA of the CDR3: TGTGCCAGCTCACCATCTAGACTCGGGGGGACCTCTGGGGCCAACGTCCTGACTTTC. Translation gives CASSPSRLGGTSGANVLTF.

The gene calls are TRBV19 and TRBJ2-5; 7 positions agree with TRBD1. The J segment lost 5 bases and the V segment lost 6 bases, leaving 9 bases of the junction unmatched. The germline CDR1 and CDR2 sequences are LNHDA and SQIVND (reference sequence). The CDR3 totals 14 residues. CDR3 region: CASSQWGQRETQYF. CDR3 nucleotides: TGTGCCAGTAGCCAATGGGGACAGAGGGAGACCCAGTACTTC.

This clonotype was counted only a few times. This chain links TRBV27 with TRBJ2-1, with 12 bases that match TRBD2. Losses at the gene ends were 6 bases for V and 4 bases for J; bases not matched to a gene: 1. The CDR3 sequence is 14 residues long. Germline V gives CDR1 MNHEY, CDR2 SMNVEV (reference sequence). Here the CDR3 reads CASRLAGGYNEQFF. For the CDR3, the DNA is TGTGCCAGCAGGCTAGCGGGAGGGTACAATGAGCAGTTCTTC.